The 10 T cell receptor beta chains below come from one sample, sequenced in a study of CD8+ T cells in alopecia areata (dated by TCRdb to the late 2010s). Library prep was done by the immunoSEQ multiplex PCR assay. For TCR sequencing, RNA was extracted from every sample and reverse transcribed into cDNA to serve as template. TCRdb re-hosts the immuneACCESS table, in-frame sequences only. Its copies lack some clones; in the studies checked, an unresolved V gene accounts for under half of them, and the cause for the rest is not known. This sample gives roughly 250,000 clones in total; 60% of them show up just once. 0.75% to 0.95% of the sample comes from the top ten. The sample's treatment or condition label is to be understood as: oral pan-JAK inhibitor, 5-10 mg twice daily. The sequencing here drew on CD4+ T cells sorted from blood, taken around week 54, from a patient treated with tofacitinib. These receptors came from a human donor with alopecia areata.

This clone was seen a handful of times. The chain links TRBV10-2 to TRBJ1-2; D is possibly TRBD1 (6 bases). The CDR3 spans 14 residues. V lost 2 bases and J lost 4, with 11 bases in between. CDR1 is WSHSY and CDR2 is SAAADI in the germline V gene. In DNA form, the CDR3 reads TGCGCCAGCAGTGAGACAAGACAGGTCTATGGCTACACCTTC. It translates to CASSETRQVYGYTF.

The chain couples TRBV5-1 to TRBJ1-1; no reliable D call. The CDR3 extends over 12 amino acids. Trimming pared 6 bases from V and 11 bases from J, leaving 17 bases between. Germline CDR1 is SGHRS and CDR2 is YFSETQ. The CDR3 here is CASNNVGDRAFF. The CDR3 region has the DNA TGCGCCAGCAACAACGTGGGCGATCGGGCTTTCTTT.

The chain recombines TRBV29-1 with TRBJ2-1, with D uncertain. Trimming left V 7 bases short and J 0 bases short, with 7 bases between. This CDR3 region has 12 residues. CDR1 is SQVTM and CDR2 is ANQGSEA in the germline V gene. The CDR3: CSARPSYNEQFF. The CDR3 bases are TGCAGCGCCCGGCCCTCCTACAATGAGCAGTTCTTC.

This clone was seen more than once but under ten times. The rearrangement joins TRBV7-2 to TRBJ2-4; the D is unclear. This CDR3 comprises 14 residues. Per the germline V gene, CDR1 is SGHTA and CDR2 is FQGNSA. Trimming shortened V by 2 bases and J by 6 bases, and 11 bases separated the two germline ends. The CDR3 region has the DNA TGTGCCAGCAGCTTACTCCCAACGCCAAACATTCAGTACTTC. Protein sequence: CASSLLPTPNIQYF.

The rearrangement uses TRBV6-5 and TRBJ2-3; D could derive from TRBD1 or TRBD2 (5 bases each). This CDR3 has 15 amino acids. V was pared by 8 bases and J by 2 bases, with 17 bases between. CDR1 and CDR2 (germline): MNHEY, SVGAGI. CDR3 sequence: CASGRQLGDTDTQYF. The CDR3 nucleotides are TGTGCCAGCGGAAGACAGTTGGGGGACACAGATACGCAGTATTTT.

This clone showed up just a few times. The chain uses TRBV29-1 and TRBJ2-5, with 7 bases that match TRBD1. The V segment lost 4 bases and the J segment 3 bases; nucleotides outside the gene matches: 8. The CDR3 is 14 amino acids. CDR1 is SQVTM, CDR2 ANQGSEA, per germline. The CDR3 reads CSVGLTGREETQYF. In DNA, the CDR3 is TGCAGCGTTGGTTTGACAGGGCGAGAAGAGACCCAGTACTTC.

The chain links TRBV9 to TRBJ1-1, with a tentative D call TRBD1 (5 bases). CDR1 is SGDLS and CDR2 is YYNGEE in the germline V gene. This CDR3 has 14 amino acids. Trimming left V 2 bases short and J 1 base short, with 9 bases between. The DNA of the CDR3 is TGTGCCAGCAGCGTGGACGGGACGAACACTGAAGCTTTCTTT. Its protein product is CASSVDGTNTEAFF.

The chain employs TRBV10-3 and TRBJ1-4, with D possibly being TRBD1 (5 bases). V dropped 8 bases and J dropped 5 bases, with 12 bases sitting between them. This CDR3 is 13 amino acids long. Germline assignment: CDR1 ENHRY and CDR2 SYGVKD. The CDR3 here is CAIAAGPNEKLFF. CDR3 bases: TGTGCCATCGCCGCAGGGCCGAATGAAAAACTGTTTTTT.

The chain combines TRBV25-1 with TRBJ2-3; 9 bases map to TRBD1. The CDR3 sequence is 14 residues long. Germline values: CDR1 MGHDK, CDR2 SYGVNS. Trimming cost V 5 bases and J 4 bases; bases outside gene matches: 4. The chain's CDR3 is CASSTRQGADTQYF. The CDR3 bases are TGTGCCAGCAGTACCCGACAGGGGGCAGATACGCAGTATTTT.

The genes are TRBV9 and TRBJ2-7; D may be TRBD1 (5 bases). The CDR3 is made up of 13 amino acids. The ends were cut back, 4 bases at V and 2 bases at J, with 10 bases in the middle. The germline CDR1 and CDR2 sequences are SGDLS and YYNGEE. The CDR3 nucleotides read TGTGCCAGCAGCCCATCGACAGCCTACGAGCAGTACTTC. This sequence encodes CASSPSTAYEQYF.